The text below deals with one T cell receptor (beta chain). This sample stems from a study of shared clonotypes between healthy human individuals. Germline CDR1 reads SGDLS; CDR2 reads YYNGEE. This CDR3 has 18 residues. J lost 7 bases, V lost 3 bases, and 17 bases had no gene match. The deep-level immunoSEQ assay was used. Genomic DNA from each subset was divided evenly over several immunoSEQ plates. Unsorted PBMCs provided DNA that was sequenced on ten immunoSEQ deep assay plates. Repertoires were generated with immunoSEQ multiplex PCR, while TCRdb's copy carries only in-frame clones and drops some. The sample yields roughly 450,000 clones, around 74% seen once.

The sequenced sample was PBMCs. The source of this sequence is a woman aged 40 to 50 in good health. Some clones in this sample may be carry-over from other donors' samples. The chain has TRBV9 and TRBJ2-3; TRBD2 aligns across 10 bases. The CDR3 region is CASSASGVVAGGQNTQYF. The CDR3 coding sequence is TGTGCCAGCAGCGCCAGCGGGGTGGTAGCGGGAGGTCAAAATACGCAGTATTTT.